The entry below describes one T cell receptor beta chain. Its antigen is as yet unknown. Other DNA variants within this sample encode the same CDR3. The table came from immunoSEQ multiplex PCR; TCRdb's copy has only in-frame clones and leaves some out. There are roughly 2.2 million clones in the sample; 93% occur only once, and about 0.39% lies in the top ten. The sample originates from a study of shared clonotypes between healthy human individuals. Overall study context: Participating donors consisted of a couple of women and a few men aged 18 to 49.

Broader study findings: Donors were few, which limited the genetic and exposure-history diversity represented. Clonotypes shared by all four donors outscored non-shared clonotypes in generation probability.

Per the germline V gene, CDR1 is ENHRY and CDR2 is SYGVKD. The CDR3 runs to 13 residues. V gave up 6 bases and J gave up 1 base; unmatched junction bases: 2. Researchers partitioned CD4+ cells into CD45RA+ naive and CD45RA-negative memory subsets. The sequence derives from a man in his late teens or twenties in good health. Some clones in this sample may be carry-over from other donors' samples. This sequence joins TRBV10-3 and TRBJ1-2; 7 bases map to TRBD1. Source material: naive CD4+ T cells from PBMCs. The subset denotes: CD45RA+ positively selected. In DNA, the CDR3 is TGTGCCATCAGGGGACAGATTAACTATGGCTACACCTTC. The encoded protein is CAIRGQINYGYTF.